These 19 T cell receptor beta chains were sequenced from one sample in a study of shared clonotypes between healthy human individuals. Only in-frame clones appear in the TCRdb table, and some are missing; sequencing was by immunoSEQ multiplex PCR. The profile shows over 400,000 clones, roughly 95% of them singletons. Input material: naive CD4+ T cells sorted from blood. Indicated subset: CD45RA+ positively selected. These receptors were obtained from a young woman in good health.

The V gene is TRBV7-3, the J gene TRBJ2-5; D unresolved. Gene TRBJ2-7 matches the end of the DNA better, so the J call may be wrong. The CDR3 contains 13 residues. CDR1 is SGHTA and CDR2 is FQGTGA in the germline V gene. CDR3 nucleotide sequence: TGTGCCAGCAGCTTATCCCTCTCTAACGAGCAGTACTTC. Its protein product is CASSLSLSNEQYF.

This chain links TRBV18 with TRBJ2-7; D may be TRBD2 (6 bases). Trimming removed 2 bases at V and 2 bases at J, with 7 bases between. The CDR3 covers 13 residues. Germline loops: CDR1 KGHSH, CDR2 LQKENI. CDR3 bases: TGTGCCAGCTCACCATCGGGGGCCTACGAGCAGTACTTC. Protein sequence: CASSPSGAYEQYF.

This chain links TRBV2 with TRBJ2-5; unclear D gene. V was cut by 2 bases and J by 5 bases, with 3 bases left in between. Germline V gene lookup returns CDR1 SNHLY and CDR2 FYNNEI. The CDR3 covers 11 residues. The CDR3 reads CASSESETQYF. DNA of the CDR3: TGTGCCAGCAGTGAATCTGAGACCCAGTACTTC.

For this clone: At the DNA level, this CDR3 is encoded by other sequences in the same sample as well. The gene calls are TRBV7-9 and TRBJ2-7, with D hard to call. This CDR3 comprises 12 residues. Trimming stripped 0 bases from V and 6 bases from J, with 6 bases between. Germline V gene lookup returns CDR1 SEHNR and CDR2 FQNEAQ (reference sequence). The CDR3 nucleotides read TGTGCCAGCAGCTTAGCGGGTGGCGAGCAGTACTTC. This encodes CASSLAGGEQYF.

The chain is built from TRBV9 and TRBJ2-5; D call uncertain. CDR3 length: 14 residues. Germline V lookup: CDR1 SGDLS, CDR2 YYNGEE. V was shortened by 3 bases and J by 1 base, with 10 bases between the two germline ends. The CDR3 sequence is CASSGGMTQETQYF. The CDR3 nucleotides are TGTGCCAGCAGCGGTGGAATGACCCAAGAGACCCAGTACTTC.

The V and J genes are TRBV6-1 and TRBJ1-5, with D perhaps TRBD1 (5 bases). With 7 bases removed from V and 5 bases from J, the gap between germline ends came to 15 bases. The V gene's germline CDR1 is MNHNS and CDR2 SASEGT. This CDR3 has 14 residues. This CDR3 is CASTTGTMHQPQHF. CDR3 in DNA: TGTGCCAGCACTACCGGGACCATGCATCAGCCCCAGCATTTT.

This clone appeared a single time. V gene TRBV29-1 combines with J gene TRBJ2-5; 7 nucleotides match TRBD1. The assigned J gene may be wrong: the sequence end matches TRBJ2-7 better. Germline CDR1 reads SQVTM; CDR2 reads ANQGSEA. This CDR3 spans 14 amino acids. CDR3: CSVVLEMTGFEQYF. CDR3 coding DNA: TGCAGCGTTGTTTTGGAGATGACAGGGTTCGAGCAGTACTTC.

The chain combines TRBV2 with TRBJ1-4, with D possibly matching TRBD1 (5 bases). CDR3 length equals 14 residues. V dropped 6 bases and J dropped 6 bases, with 14 bases sitting between them. Germline CDR1 reads SNHLY; CDR2 reads FYNNEI. The CDR3, as DNA: TGTGCCAGCAGGAGGGGTTCCGGGGATGAAAAACTGTTTTTT. Amino acids: CASRRGSGDEKLFF.

The chain recombines TRBV11-3 with TRBJ2-5, with a tentative D call TRBD2 (6 bases). The CDR3 covers 13 residues. Germline V lookup: CDR1 SGHNT, CDR2 YENEEA. V was clipped by 5 bases and J by 4 bases, with 11 bases between them. CDR3 protein: CASSAGPRETQYF. In nucleotides, the CDR3 is TGTGCCAGCAGCGCGGGACCGCGAGAGACCCAGTACTTC.

The chain is built from TRBV6-1 and TRBJ2-7; no reliable D call. V was cut by 2 bases and J by 3 bases, with 17 bases left in between. Germline CDR1 and CDR2: MNHNS and SASEGT. The CDR3 loop spans 16 amino acids. The CDR3 sequence: CASSEKFRSQVYEQYF. CDR3 in DNA: TGTGCCAGCAGTGAAAAATTCAGGAGTCAAGTCTACGAGCAGTACTTC.

J is TRBJ2-5 and V is TRBV25-1; no clear D gene. CDR1 is MGHDK and CDR2 is SYGVNS in the germline V gene. This CDR3 has 15 residues. V lost 0 bases to trimming and J lost 2 bases, with 10 bases between them. CDR3 nucleotides: TGTGCCAGCAGTGAATATAGAACAACGCAAGAGACCCAGTACTTC. It encodes CASSEYRTTQETQYF. Full variable domain (remainder filled in from reference TRBV25-1 and TRBJ2-5): EADIYQTPRYLVIGTGKKITLECSQTMGHDKMYWYQQDPGMELHLIHYSYGVNSTEKGDLSSESTVSRIRTEHFPLTLESARPSHTSQYLCASSEYRTTQETQYFGPGTRLLVL.

CDR3 sequence reads: CASSFDSSSNTGELFF. In DNA form, the CDR3 reads TGTGCCAGCAGCTTCGACAGCTCCTCGAACACCGGGGAGCTGTTTTTT. This chain uses TRBV7-3 with TRBJ2-2, with D possibly being TRBD1 (5 bases). This CDR3 is built from 16 residues. V was clipped by 3 bases and J by 0 bases, with 11 bases between them. Looked up from germline, CDR1 is SGHTA and CDR2 is FQGTGA. Supplemented by reference TRBV7-3 and TRBJ2-2, the full variable domain reads GAGVSQTPSNKVTEKGKYVELRCDPISGHTALYWYRQSLGQGPEFLIYFQGTGAADDSGLPNDRFFAVRPEGSVSTLKIQRTERGDSAVYLCASSFDSSSNTGELFFGEGSRLTVL.

The chain employs TRBV11-2 and TRBJ2-5; TRBD2 might be the D (5 bases). The germline V gene has CDR1 SGHAT and CDR2 FQNNGV. V lost 5 bases, J lost 0 bases, and 10 bases lay in between. The CDR3 totals 14 residues. The CDR3 reads CASSPSGNQETQYF. CDR3 DNA: TGTGCCAGCAGCCCGAGCGGAAACCAAGAGACCCAGTACTTC.

The sample holds one count of this clone. Here the CDR3 reads CAIRGDREETQYF. As DNA, the CDR3 is TGTGCCATCAGAGGGGACAGAGAAGAGACCCAGTACTTC. This chain uses TRBV10-3 with TRBJ2-5; 7 nucleotides align to TRBD1. Per the germline V gene, CDR1 is ENHRY and CDR2 is SYGVKD. This CDR3 has 13 residues. V lost 6 bases, J lost 3 bases, and 4 bases stayed unmatched.

V and J are TRBV5-1 and TRBJ2-7; 7 bases align to TRBD2. Trimming removed 0 bases from V and 5 bases from J; junction bases left unmatched: 11. CDR3 length equals 16 residues. Germline CDR1 SGHRS, CDR2 YFSETQ. CDR3 protein: CASSLGASGSLHEQYF. CDR3 DNA: TGCGCCAGCAGCTTGGGGGCTAGCGGATCCCTCCACGAGCAGTACTTC.

This sequence joins TRBV28 and TRBJ2-5, with 7 bases that match TRBD2. The V gene's germline CDR1 is MDHEN and CDR2 SYDVKM. CDR3 length: 14 residues. Trimming removed 4 bases from V and 2 bases from J; junction bases left unmatched: 4. For the CDR3, the DNA is TGTGCCAGCAGTTCCGGGGGGACGCAAGAGACCCAGTACTTC. Translation gives CASSSGGTQETQYF.

The rearrangement links TRBV4-1 to TRBJ2-5; D may be TRBD1 or TRBD2 (5 bases each). There are 16 residues in the CDR3. V dropped 3 bases and J dropped 2 bases, with 16 bases sitting between them. Per the germline V gene, CDR1 is MGHRA and CDR2 is YSYEKL. The CDR3 DNA reads TGCGCCAGCAGCCAGGGACCGGGACGGACTCAAGAGACCCAGTACTTC. The encoded protein is CASSQGPGRTQETQYF.

The chain links TRBV28 to TRBJ2-5, with D perhaps matching TRBD1 (7 bases). This CDR3 is built from 18 residues. Per germline, CDR1 MDHEN and CDR2 SYDVKM. V was pared by 2 bases and J by 5 bases, with 24 bases between. CDR3: CASSLAPSLGGRGETQYF. The CDR3 DNA is TGTGCCAGCAGTTTAGCTCCTTCCTTGGGGGGCAGGGGGGAGACCCAGTACTTC.

This chain uses TRBV5-6 with TRBJ2-7; D call uncertain. The CDR3 sequence is 13 residues long. Germline CDR1 reads SGHDT; CDR2 reads YYEEEE. Trimming took off 0 bases at V and 4 bases at J, with 8 bases between the two ends. CDR3 protein: CASSLATSYEQYF. The CDR3 DNA reads as TGTGCCAGCAGCTTGGCTACTTCTTACGAGCAGTACTTC.